One and the same sample provided the 30 T cell receptor beta chains below, sequenced in a study of blood T cell repertoires in COVID-19. The assay was immunoSEQ multiplex PCR, and TCRdb's table has in-frame clones only and misses some. The sample carries under 450,000 clones, roughly 86% recorded once. The sequenced sample consisted of peripheral blood. The receptors originated from a human donor with acute or convalescent COVID-19. The donor label of this sample is uncertain.

In the case of this clone: Additional DNA sequences in this sample encode the identical CDR3. This sequence joins TRBV19 and TRBJ2-1; 8 nucleotides align to TRBD2. Per the germline V gene, CDR1 is LNHDA and CDR2 is SQIVND (reference sequence). The J segment lost 4 bases and the V segment lost 3 bases, leaving 5 bases of the junction unmatched. The CDR3 has 15 residues. The CDR3 DNA reads as TGTGCCAGTAGTATCAGCGGGAGACCATACAATGAGCAGTTCTTC. Its translation: CASSISGRPYNEQFF.

The chain employs TRBV25-1 and TRBJ1-2; D is ambiguous. Trimming cost V 2 bases and J 4 bases, with 8 bases left between them. CDR1 and CDR2 from the germline V gene are MGHDK and SYGVNS. The CDR3 sequence is 13 residues long. The CDR3 here is CASSEEHPYGYTF. Written as DNA, the CDR3 is TGTGCCAGCAGTGAAGAACACCCCTATGGCTACACCTTC.

For the CDR3, the DNA is TGTGCCAGCAGCCTTCGTGGAGGTTGGGATAATGAAGCTTTCTTT. Its protein is CASSLRGGWDNEAFF. The chain has TRBV14 and TRBJ1-1, with D unclear. Germline loops: CDR1 SGHDN, CDR2 FVKESK. The CDR3 spans 15 residues. The V and J ends lost 4 bases and 7 bases respectively, with 19 bases between them.

The sample holds a few counts of this clone. The chain links TRBV28 to TRBJ1-2; 11 nucleotides agree with TRBD1. Germline values: CDR1 MDHEN, CDR2 SYDVKM. The CDR3 has 16 residues. The V segment lost 5 bases and the J segment 4 bases; nucleotides outside the gene matches: 9. The CDR3 DNA reads TGTGCCAGCAGTCGTGGACAGGGGGCTAGCAGCTATGGCTACACCTTC. Protein: CASSRGQGASSYGYTF.

This chain connects TRBV30 to TRBJ1-1; TRBD1 matches 8 bases. The length of the CDR3 is 13 residues. Trimming at V came to 3 bases and at J to 6 bases, leaving 6 bases not matched to a gene. Germline V lookup: CDR1 GTSNPN, CDR2 SVGIG (reference sequence). CDR3 sequence: CAWSYGQGAEAFF. The DNA for the CDR3 is TGTGCCTGGAGCTACGGACAGGGAGCTGAAGCTTTCTTT.

V gene TRBV4-2 combines with J gene TRBJ2-1; possible D gene TRBD2, 6 bases. Germline CDR1 and CDR2: LGHNA and YNFKEQ. V lost 4 bases, J lost 1 base, and 20 bases lay in between. CDR3 length: 18 amino acids. The CDR3 coding sequence is TGTGCCAGCAGCCGCCTCAAAGTCGGGGGTAGGTCCTACAATGAGCAGTTCTTC. Translating it yields CASSRLKVGGRSYNEQFF.

The chain combines TRBV28 with TRBJ2-2; D possibly corresponds to TRBD2 (6 bases). Per the germline V gene, CDR1 is MDHEN and CDR2 is SYDVKM. CDR3 length: 14 residues. V lost 10 bases, J lost 1 base, and 13 bases lay in between. The CDR3 sequence: CATREGGNTGELFF. Here the CDR3 DNA reads TGTGCCACCCGAGAGGGAGGGAACACCGGGGAGCTGTTTTTT.

The chain joins TRBV27 to TRBJ2-2; possible D gene TRBD2, 5 bases. Germline assignment: CDR1 MNHEY and CDR2 SMNVEV (reference sequence). The CDR3 runs 13 residues. Trimming shortened V by 6 bases and J by 6 bases, and 11 bases separated the two germline ends. CDR3 nucleotide sequence: TGTGCCAGCAGCCCACTGCGGGCCGGGGAGCTGTTTTTT. This translates into CASSPLRAGELFF.

The genes are TRBV29-1 and TRBJ2-5; 7 bases match TRBD1. From germline, CDR1 is SQVTM and CDR2 ANQGSEA. The CDR3 runs 13 residues. With V trimmed by 3 bases and J by 4 bases, 5 bases remained unmatched. The CDR3 loop reads CSVDYRGLETQYF. The CDR3 DNA is TGCAGCGTTGATTACAGGGGTTTAGAGACCCAGTACTTC.

The chain couples TRBV19 to TRBJ2-2; possibly TRBD1 for D (6 bases). The germline CDR1 and CDR2 sequences are LNHDA and SQIVND (reference sequence). V shed 7 bases and J shed 2 bases, with 14 bases lying between them. The CDR3 extends over 15 amino acids. CDR3 coding DNA: TGTGCCAGTAAGCCGGACAGAATTAACACCGGGGAGCTGTTTTTT. Amino acid sequence: CASKPDRINTGELFF.

V usage is TRBV21-1 and J usage is TRBJ1-1. TRBV21-1 represents a pseudogene. The CDR3 covers 15 residues. DNA for the CDR3: TGTGCCAGCACAAGTAAGGGGGAGGGTGGAACTGAAGCTTTCTTT. Translation gives CASTSKGEGGTEAFF.

The genes are TRBV6-5 and TRBJ1-2; 11 bases are a match to TRBD1. The germline gives CDR1 MNHEY, CDR2 SVGAGI. After removal of 6 bases from V and 5 bases from J, the junction contained 8 bases not matched to a gene. CDR3 size: 15 residues. The CDR3 protein is CASRPRTGGGYGYTF. The CDR3 DNA sequence: TGTGCCAGCAGGCCCCGGACAGGGGGCGGTTATGGCTACACCTTC.

This clone was detected only a few times. Here the CDR3 DNA reads TGTGCCAGCAGGGCGCAGGGATCGTATGAAAAACTGTTTTTT. It specifies CASRAQGSYEKLFF. The chain joins TRBV28 to TRBJ1-4, with D possibly being TRBD1 (5 bases). The CDR3 contains 14 residues. CDR1 is MDHEN, CDR2 SYDVKM, per germline. V lost 6 bases, J lost 6 bases, and 14 bases lay in between.

This clone has only one observation. The chain couples TRBV15 to TRBJ1-6; tentatively, D is TRBD1 (5 bases). Trimming pared 0 bases from V and 0 bases from J, leaving 12 bases between. Germline V gene sequence: CDR1 LNHNV, CDR2 YYDKDF (reference sequence). This CDR3 has 18 residues. CDR3 bases: TGTGCCACCAGCAGAGAGCACAGGACGTCCTCCTATAATTCACCCCTCCACTTT. It translates to CATSREHRTSSYNSPLHF. Variable domain in full (rest from reference TRBV15 and TRBJ1-6): DAMVIQNPRYQVTQFGKPVTLSCSQTLNHNVMYWYQQKSSQAPKLLFHYYDKDFNNEADTPDNFQSRRPNTSFCFLDIRSPGLGDTAMYLCATSREHRTSSYNSPLHFGNGTRLTVT.

The rearrangement uses TRBV9 and TRBJ2-3, with 8 bases lining up with TRBD1. V gave up 0 bases and J gave up 3 bases; unmatched junction bases: 9. The length of the CDR3 is 17 residues. In germline, CDR1 is SGDLS, CDR2 YYNGEE. The CDR3 loop is CASSVEDRAGTTDTQYF. CDR3 nucleotide sequence: TGTGCCAGCAGCGTAGAGGACAGGGCCGGGACGACAGATACGCAGTATTTT. Looking up the rest from reference TRBV9 and TRBJ2-3 gives the full variable domain: DSGVTQTPKHLITATGQRVTLRCSPRSGDLSVYWYQQSLDQGLQFLIQYYNGEERAKGNILERFSAQQFPDLHSELNLSSLELGDSALYFCASSVEDRAGTTDTQYFGPGTRLTVL.

The rearrangement uses TRBV29-1 and TRBJ2-5; 12 bases match TRBD2. The germline V gene has CDR1 SQVTM and CDR2 ANQGSEA. Trimming at V came to 2 bases and at J to 5 bases, leaving 6 bases not matched to a gene. This CDR3 has 15 amino acids. This CDR3 is CSVERASGGVETQYF. The CDR3 region has the DNA TGCAGCGTTGAAAGGGCTAGCGGGGGGGTGGAGACCCAGTACTTC. The full variable domain, with the rest looked up from reference TRBV29-1 and TRBJ2-5, is SAVISQKPSRDICQRGTSLTIQCQVDSQVTMMFWYRQQPGQSLTLIATANQGSEATYESGFVIDKFPISRPNLTFSTLTVSNMSPEDSSIYLCSVERASGGVETQYFGPGTRLLVL.

This clone was recorded only once. CDR3 region: CASLTDNYGYTF. The CDR3 DNA is TGTGCCAGCTTGACAGATAACTATGGCTACACCTTC. The genes are TRBV28 and TRBJ1-2; perhaps TRBD1 as D (5 bases). CDR1 MDHEN and CDR2 SYDVKM come from the germline V gene. This CDR3 has 12 residues. The V end was cut by 8 bases, the J end by 1 base, with 8 bases between.

V and J are TRBV5-1 and TRBJ1-2; D is unclear. Germline V CDR1 and CDR2: SGHRS, YFSETQ. V was cut by 4 bases and J by 1 base, with 8 bases left in between. The CDR3 has 13 residues. The CDR3 bases are TGCGCCAGCAGCCCCCAGGTTAACTATGGCTACACCTTC. Its translation is CASSPQVNYGYTF.

This clone was seen only a few times. V is TRBV27 and J is TRBJ1-3; D unclear. The V and J ends lost 6 bases and 4 bases respectively, with 7 bases between them. The length of the CDR3 is 12 residues. CDR1 and CDR2 from the germline V gene are MNHEY and SMNVEV (reference sequence). The CDR3 sequence: CASRSGGNTIYF. As DNA, the CDR3 is TGTGCCAGCAGGTCCGGGGGAAACACCATATATTTT.

The CDR3 region is CASSPRTGRAEQYF. The CDR3 region has the DNA TGTGCCAGCAGCCCACGGACAGGCAGGGCCGAGCAGTACTTC. V usage is TRBV3-1 (or the pseudogene TRBV3-2) and J usage is TRBJ2-7; the match to TRBD1 covers 7 bases. Looked up from germline, CDR1 is LGHDT and CDR2 is YNNKEL (reference sequence). CDR3 length equals 14 residues. The ends lost 4 bases at V and 6 bases at J; junction bases unmatched: 9.

In its sample, this clone was seen a few times. The V gene is TRBV14, the J gene TRBJ1-4; the D gene is possibly TRBD1 (5 bases). The CDR3 runs to 17 residues. The V gene lost 1 base and the J gene lost 1 base, with 13 bases spanning the gap. Germline assignment: CDR1 SGHDN and CDR2 FVKESK. The CDR3 sequence: CASSQALGRGTNEKLFF. The CDR3 nucleotides read TGTGCCAGCAGCCAAGCCCTCGGGAGGGGAACTAATGAAAAACTGTTTTTT.

The chain recombines TRBV7-8 with TRBJ2-5, with 8 bases lining up with TRBD1. Germline-derived CDR1 and CDR2 are SGHVS and FQNEAQ. Trimming took 7 bases from V and 4 from J; bases not matched to a gene: 14. The CDR3 runs 16 residues. The CDR3 DNA reads as TGTGCCAGCACCCAGGGGGCGGCCGCGGCAGGAGAGACCCAGTACTTC. It encodes CASTQGAAAAGETQYF.

Comment on this clone: Other DNA sequences in this specimen translate into the identical CDR3. The chain recombines TRBV20-1 with TRBJ1-5, with no clear D. V lost 6 bases and J lost 0, with 3 bases in between. CDR1 and CDR2 from the germline V gene are DFQATT and SNEGSKA (reference sequence). The CDR3 spans 11 residues. The CDR3 nucleotides are TGCAGTGCCCGTAGCAATCAGCCCCAGCATTTT. Residues: CSARSNQPQHF.

The rearrangement joins TRBV2 to TRBJ1-5; 10 bases align to TRBD1. The V gene end was trimmed by 8 bases and the J gene end by 3 bases; junction bases not matched to a gene: 7. Germline V CDR1 and CDR2: SNHLY, FYNNEI. The CDR3 extends over 15 amino acids. The CDR3 sequence: CASVGQGMANQPQHF. The CDR3 DNA sequence: TGTGCCAGCGTGGGACAGGGGATGGCCAATCAGCCCCAGCATTTT.

The rearrangement joins TRBV5-1 to TRBJ1-5; D is ambiguous. There are 13 residues in the CDR3. The germline CDR1 and CDR2 sequences are SGHRS and YFSETQ. V lost 0 bases and J lost 11, with 12 bases in between. The CDR3, as DNA: TGCGCCAGCAGCTTGGGCCCGGGAGGGACCCAGCATTTT. This gives the protein CASSLGPGGTQHF.

As to this clone: This sequence may be a read error, since a much larger clone differs from it by one base. Other DNA sequences in the sample encode the same CDR3. The chain links TRBV5-1 to TRBJ2-5; D is undetermined. Germline-derived CDR1 and CDR2 are SGHRS and YFSETQ. CDR3 length: 14 residues. Trimming removed 0 bases at V and 1 base at J, with 7 bases between. The CDR3 sequence: CASSLGALQETQYF. The CDR3 DNA reads as TGCGCCAGCAGCTTGGGGGCGCTCCAAGAGACCCAGTACTTC. The variable domain in full, with the rest retrieved from reference TRBV5-1 and TRBJ2-5, is KAGVTQTPRYLIKTRGQQVTLSCSPISGHRSVSWYQQTPGQGLQFLFEYFSETQRNKGNFPGRFSGRQFSNSRSEMNVSTLELGDSALYLCASSLGALQETQYFGPGTRLLVL.

This chain links TRBV19 with TRBJ2-6, with 12 bases fitting TRBD2. CDR1 is LNHDA, CDR2 SQIVND, per germline (reference sequence). This CDR3 is 17 amino acids long. V lost 8 bases and J lost 2; bases outside the gene matches: 7. Here the CDR3 DNA reads TGTGCCAGTCGGATGACTAGCGGGAGCGCTGGGGCCAACGTCCTGACTTTC. This sequence encodes CASRMTSGSAGANVLTF.

In DNA form, the CDR3 reads TGTGCCAGTAGGCCGGGACAGGGGAACACCGGGGAGCTGTTTTTT. Translation: CASRPGQGNTGELFF. The chain uses TRBV19 and TRBJ2-2; 9 bases map to TRBD1. CDR3 length equals 15 residues. V was pared by 6 bases and J by 1 base, with 3 bases of the junction left unmatched. The germline CDR1 and CDR2 sequences are LNHDA and SQIVND (reference sequence).

The V gene is TRBV6-1, the J gene TRBJ2-7; D may be TRBD2 (5 bases). Germline loops: CDR1 MNHNS, CDR2 SASEGT. The V gene lost 5 bases and the J gene lost 2 bases, with 13 bases spanning the gap. The CDR3 has 14 amino acids. The CDR3 DNA follows: TGTGCCAGCAGTTTATATCGGGATACCTACGAGCAGTACTTC. Translation gives CASSLYRDTYEQYF.

V usage is TRBV27 and J usage is TRBJ2-1, with 9 positions matching TRBD2. With 1 base clipped from V and 5 bases from J, the junction kept 15 bases outside the gene matches. The CDR3 spans 19 residues. Germline CDR1 and CDR2: MNHEY and SMNVEV (reference sequence). CDR3 DNA sequence: TGTGCCAGCAGTTTATACCCCCCAGTAGCGGGGGAAGTAAACAATGAGCAGTTCTTC. Protein: CASSLYPPVAGEVNNEQFF.